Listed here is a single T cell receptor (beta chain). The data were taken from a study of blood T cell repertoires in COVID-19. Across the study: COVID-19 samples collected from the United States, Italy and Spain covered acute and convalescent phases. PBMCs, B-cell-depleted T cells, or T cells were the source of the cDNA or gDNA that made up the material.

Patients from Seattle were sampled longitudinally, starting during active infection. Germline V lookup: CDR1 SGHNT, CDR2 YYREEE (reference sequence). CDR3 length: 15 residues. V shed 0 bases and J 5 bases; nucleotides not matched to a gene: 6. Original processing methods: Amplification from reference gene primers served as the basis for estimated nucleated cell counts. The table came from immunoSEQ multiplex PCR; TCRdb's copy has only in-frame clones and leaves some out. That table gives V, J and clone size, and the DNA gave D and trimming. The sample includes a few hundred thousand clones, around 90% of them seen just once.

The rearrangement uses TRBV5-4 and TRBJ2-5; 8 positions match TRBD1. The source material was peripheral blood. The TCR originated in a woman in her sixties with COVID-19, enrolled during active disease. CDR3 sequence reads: CASSLVGQGVETQYF. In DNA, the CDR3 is TGTGCCAGCAGCTTGGTTGGACAGGGCGTGGAGACCCAGTACTTC.